This T cell receptor (beta chain) was sequenced in a study of blood T cell repertoires in COVID-19. The method was immunoSEQ multiplex PCR; TCRdb's version includes in-frame clones alone and lacks a portion of them. The top ten clones hold about 6.3% of a sample with about 180,000 clones, 85% to 90% of them seen once. The length of the CDR3 is 12 residues. Germline CDR1 and CDR2: MGHRA and YSYEKL. V dropped 1 base and J dropped 9 bases, with 7 bases sitting between them. The receptor's source is a man aged 40-49 years who had recovered from COVID-19. The sample consisted of PBMCs or T cells enriched from blood (not recorded which). The chain carries TRBV4-1 and TRBJ2-1, with D possibly TRBD1 on 6 matching bases. CDR3 residues: CASSQGTAEQFF. For the CDR3, the DNA is TGCGCCAGCAGCCAAGGGACAGCTGAGCAGTTCTTC.